Here is one T cell receptor beta chain with its context. It has no known antigen specificity. Per-base qualities were not stored, and no clone one base away is much larger. These data are taken from a study of a mutant IDH1 vaccine in newly diagnosed glioma (dated by TCRdb to about 2021). For the wider study: The approximately 30 treated patients were 62.5% male and roughly 40% female, with a mean age of about 38 years. Longitudinal TCRB deep sequencing was performed for roughly 24 treated patients wherever samples were available for exploratory analyses. Peripheral blood samples were drawn at six visits, namely V03 (baseline), V05, V07, V10, V12 and V13. Before enrollment, most patients had been given radiochemotherapy with temozolomide as standard therapy, while the rest had received either radiotherapy alone or temozolomide alone.

Cut back by 2 bases and 7 bases, the V and J ends lie 3 bases apart. Reading from cysteine to phenylalanine, the CDR3 counts 11 amino acids. The sequence is cut down to CDR3 DNA, 33 bases in frame from base 1. Per the germline V gene, SNHLY is the CDR1 and FYNNEI is the CDR2. Overall results and qualifications from the work: PBMC samples for TCRB deep sequencing were selected based on availability. Immune responses induced by the vaccine were seen in roughly 95% of patients across multiple MHC alleles. It was noted by the authors that analyses of patient blood samples could not be reproduced owing to sample limitations. Pseudoprogression appeared unrelated to alterations in the top peripheral T cell clonotypes detected by TCRB sequencing.

The sample's time point label, decoded: baseline, week 1 (first vaccination visit). Sample treatment or condition, as interpreted from the label and publication: pre-vaccination baseline after standard-of-care therapy. Donors had newly diagnosed WHO grade 3 or 4 IDH1-mutant astrocytomas with loss of nuclear ATRX. The samples were drawn from NOA16, a multicentre, single-arm, open-label phase I trial in Germany that tested a mutant IDH1 peptide vaccine in humans for the first time. For immunogenicity testing, the blood drawn at visit V03 was used as the baseline sample. Genomic DNA for TCRB sequencing was extracted from EDTA blood using the DNeasy Blood and Tissue Kit. Library prep was done by the immunoSEQ multiplex PCR assay. Rearranged TCR beta chain sequences were amplified with the hsTCRB Kit following the manufacturer's protocol. Sequencing of TCRB libraries was carried out on an Illumina MiSeq. As for the authors' bioinformatics: The proprietary platform of the kit vendor was used for demultiplexing, trimming and gene mapping. TCRdb limited this immuneACCESS table to in-frame rearrangements with V and J called. A share of clones is missing; checked studies link under half to unresolved V genes, and the rest is unexplained. V and J calls and clone size come straight from that table; D and trimming were deduced from the DNA. In this sample the table shows about 34,000 clones, more than 70% of which occur a single time. Approximately 9% of the sample rests with the top ten.

The chain is encoded by TRBV2 joined to TRBJ2-4, with an unclear D gene assignment. The TCR was taken from a man aged 50-60 years with glioma. Some clones in this sample may be carry-over from other donors' samples. Sequencing was performed on peripheral blood mononuclear cells (PBMCs), taken from a glioma patient treated with radiotherapy, temozolomide or both. In nucleotide form, the sequence is TGTGCCAGCAGTGAATGGAACATTCAGTACTTC. Protein translation: CASSEWNIQYF.